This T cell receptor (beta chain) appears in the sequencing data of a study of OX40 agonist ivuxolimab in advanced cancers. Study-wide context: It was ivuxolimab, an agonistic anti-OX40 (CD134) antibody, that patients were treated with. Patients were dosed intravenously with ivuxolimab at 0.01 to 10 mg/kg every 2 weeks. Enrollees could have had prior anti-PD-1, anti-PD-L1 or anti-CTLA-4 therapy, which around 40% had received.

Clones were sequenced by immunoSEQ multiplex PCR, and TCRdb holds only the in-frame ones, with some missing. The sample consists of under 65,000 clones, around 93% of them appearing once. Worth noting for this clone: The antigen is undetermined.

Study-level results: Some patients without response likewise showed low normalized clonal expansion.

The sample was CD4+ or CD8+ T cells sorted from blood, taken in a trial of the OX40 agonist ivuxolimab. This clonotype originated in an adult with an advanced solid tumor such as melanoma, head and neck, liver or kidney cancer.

The CDR3 DNA sequence: TGTGCCAGCAGCAAGACAGGAGCAGATACGCAGTATTTT. Translating it yields CASSKTGADTQYF. The V gene is TRBV11-2, the J gene TRBJ2-3; weak D call: TRBD1 (6 bases). The CDR3 spans 13 residues. Trimming cost V 5 bases and J 4 bases, with 10 bases left between them. Germline assignment: CDR1 SGHAT and CDR2 FQNNGV.